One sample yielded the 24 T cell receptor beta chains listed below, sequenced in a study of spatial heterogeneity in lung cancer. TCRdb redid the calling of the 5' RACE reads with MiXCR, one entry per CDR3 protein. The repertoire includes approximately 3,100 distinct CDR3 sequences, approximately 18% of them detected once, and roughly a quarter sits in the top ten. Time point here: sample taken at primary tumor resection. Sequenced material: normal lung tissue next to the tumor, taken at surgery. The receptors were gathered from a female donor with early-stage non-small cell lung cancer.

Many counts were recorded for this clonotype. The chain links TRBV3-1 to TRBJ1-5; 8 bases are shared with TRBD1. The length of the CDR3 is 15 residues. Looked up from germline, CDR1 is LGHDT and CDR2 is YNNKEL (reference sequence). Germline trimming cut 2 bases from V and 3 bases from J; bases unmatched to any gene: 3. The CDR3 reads CASSQSGGYNQPQHF. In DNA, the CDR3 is TGTGCCAGCAGCCAATCAGGGGGCTACAATCAGCCCCAGCATTTT. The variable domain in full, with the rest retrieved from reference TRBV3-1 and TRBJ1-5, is DTAVSQTPKYLVTQMGNDKSIKCEQNLGHDTMYWYKQDSKKFLKIMFSYNNKELIINETVPNRFSPKSPDKAHLNLHINSLELGDSAVYFCASSQSGGYNQPQHFGDGTRLSIL.

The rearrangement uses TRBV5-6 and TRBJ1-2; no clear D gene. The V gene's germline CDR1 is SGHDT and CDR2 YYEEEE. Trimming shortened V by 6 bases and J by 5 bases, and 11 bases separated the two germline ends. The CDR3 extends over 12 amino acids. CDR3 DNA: TGTGCCAGCACCAAGGATGCATATGGCTACACCTTC. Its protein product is CASTKDAYGYTF.

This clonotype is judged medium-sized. DNA of the CDR3: TGTGCCAGCAGACGGACTAGCGGGAGCCAAGAGACCCAGTACTTC. This gives the protein CASRRTSGSQETQYF. V is TRBV6-5 and J is TRBJ2-5; 13 positions agree with TRBD2. V trimming: 6 bases; J trimming: 1 base; junction bases outside the gene matches: 2. The CDR3 totals 15 residues. Germline V gene lookup returns CDR1 MNHEY and CDR2 SVGAGI.

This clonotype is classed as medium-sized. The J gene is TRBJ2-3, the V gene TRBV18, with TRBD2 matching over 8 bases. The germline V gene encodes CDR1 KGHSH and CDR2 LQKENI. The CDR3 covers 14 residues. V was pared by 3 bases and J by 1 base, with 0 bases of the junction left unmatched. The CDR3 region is CASSPTSGTDTQYF. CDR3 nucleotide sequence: TGTGCCAGCTCACCGACTAGCGGCACAGATACGCAGTATTTT.

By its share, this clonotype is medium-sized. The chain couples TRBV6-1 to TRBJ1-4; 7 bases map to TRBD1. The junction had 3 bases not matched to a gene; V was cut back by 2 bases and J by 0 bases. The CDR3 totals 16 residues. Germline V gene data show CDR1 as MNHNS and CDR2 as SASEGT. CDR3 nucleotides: TGTGCCAGCAGTGAACCGGGACAGCCAACTAATGAAAAACTGTTTTTT. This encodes CASSEPGQPTNEKLFF.

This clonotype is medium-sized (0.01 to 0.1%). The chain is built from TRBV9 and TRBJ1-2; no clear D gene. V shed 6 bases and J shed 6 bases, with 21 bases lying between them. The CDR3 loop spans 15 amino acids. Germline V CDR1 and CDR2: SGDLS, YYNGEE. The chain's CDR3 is CASNGPLAEKNGYTF. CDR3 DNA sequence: TGTGCCAGCAACGGACCCTTGGCGGAGAAAAATGGCTACACCTTC. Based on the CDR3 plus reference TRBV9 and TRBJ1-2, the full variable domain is DSGVTQTPKHLITATGQRVTLRCSPRSGDLSVYWYQQSLDQGLQFLIQYYNGEERAKGNILERFSAQQFPDLHSELNLSSLELGDSALYFCASNGPLAEKNGYTFGSGTRLTVV.

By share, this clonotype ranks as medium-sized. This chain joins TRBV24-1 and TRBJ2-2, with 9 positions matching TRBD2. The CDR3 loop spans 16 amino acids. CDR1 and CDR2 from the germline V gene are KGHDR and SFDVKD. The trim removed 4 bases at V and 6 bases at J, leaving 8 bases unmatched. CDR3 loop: CATSDPPSGGSGELFF. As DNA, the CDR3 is TGTGCCACCAGTGACCCCCCGAGCGGGGGGTCCGGGGAGCTGTTTTTT.

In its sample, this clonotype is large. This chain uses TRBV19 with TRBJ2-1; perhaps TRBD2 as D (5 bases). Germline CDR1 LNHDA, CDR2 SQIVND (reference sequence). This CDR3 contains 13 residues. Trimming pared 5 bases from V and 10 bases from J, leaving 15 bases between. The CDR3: CASSLAGGLEQFF. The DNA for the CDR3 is TGTGCCAGTAGTCTAGCCGGAGGACTCGAGCAGTTCTTC. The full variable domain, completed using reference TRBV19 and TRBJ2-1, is DGGITQSPKYLFRKEGQNVTLSCEQNLNHDAMYWYRQDPGQGLRLIYYSQIVNDFQKGDIAEGYSVSREKKESFPLTVTSAQKNPTAFYLCASSLAGGLEQFFGPGTRLTVL.

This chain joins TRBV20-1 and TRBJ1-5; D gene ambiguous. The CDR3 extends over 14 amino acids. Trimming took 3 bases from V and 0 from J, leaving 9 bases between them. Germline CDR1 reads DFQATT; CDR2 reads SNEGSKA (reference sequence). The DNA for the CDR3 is TGCAGTGCTAGTTACGGAGATAGCAATCAGCCCCAGCATTTT. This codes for CSASYGDSNQPQHF.

The CDR3 DNA is TGTGCCAGCCTTTACCGTACGAGACCAGGGGCCGATACGCAGTATTTT. This codes for CASLYRTRPGADTQYF. The gene calls are TRBV7-8 and TRBJ2-3, with D possibly TRBD1 on 6 matching bases. Germline values: CDR1 SGHVS, CDR2 FQNEAQ. The CDR3 totals 16 residues. The V and J ends lost 8 bases and 6 bases respectively, with 24 bases between them.

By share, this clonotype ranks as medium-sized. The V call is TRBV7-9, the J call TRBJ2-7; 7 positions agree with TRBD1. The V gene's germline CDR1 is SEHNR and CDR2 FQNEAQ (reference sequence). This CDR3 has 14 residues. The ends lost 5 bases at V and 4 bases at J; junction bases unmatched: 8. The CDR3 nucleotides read TGTGCCAGCAGCCGGGACAGTCTGCTGTACGAGCAGTACTTC. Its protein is CASSRDSLLYEQYF.

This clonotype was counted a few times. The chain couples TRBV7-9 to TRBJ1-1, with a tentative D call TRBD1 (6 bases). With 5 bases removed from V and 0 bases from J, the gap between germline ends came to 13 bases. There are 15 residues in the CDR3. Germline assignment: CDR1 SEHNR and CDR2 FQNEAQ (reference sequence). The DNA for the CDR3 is TGTGCCAGCAGCGGCTGGGGGGACATGAACACTGAAGCTTTCTTT. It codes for CASSGWGDMNTEAFF.

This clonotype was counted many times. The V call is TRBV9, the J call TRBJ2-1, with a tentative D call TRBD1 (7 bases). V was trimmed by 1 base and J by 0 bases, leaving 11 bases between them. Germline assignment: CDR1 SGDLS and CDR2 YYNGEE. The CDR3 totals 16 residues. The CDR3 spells CASSVSGGSSYNEQFF. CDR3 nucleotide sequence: TGTGCCAGCAGCGTATCAGGGGGGAGCTCCTACAATGAGCAGTTCTTC.

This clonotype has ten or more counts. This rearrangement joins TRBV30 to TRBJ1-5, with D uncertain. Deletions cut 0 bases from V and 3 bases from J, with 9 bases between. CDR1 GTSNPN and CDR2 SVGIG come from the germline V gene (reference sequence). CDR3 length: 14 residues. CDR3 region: CAWSVKAANQPQHF. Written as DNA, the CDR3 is TGTGCCTGGAGTGTAAAGGCAGCCAATCAGCCCCAGCATTTT.

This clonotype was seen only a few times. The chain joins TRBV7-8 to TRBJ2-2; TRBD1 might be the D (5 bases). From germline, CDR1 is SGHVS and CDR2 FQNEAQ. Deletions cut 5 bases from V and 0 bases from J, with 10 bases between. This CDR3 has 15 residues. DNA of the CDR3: TGTGCCAGCAGCCTAGGGGTAGCGAACACCGGGGAGCTGTTTTTT. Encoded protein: CASSLGVANTGELFF.

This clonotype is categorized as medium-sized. DNA of the CDR3: TGTGCCAGCAGTTCGCGGGACAGGCAACGGGGCGGCTACACCTTC. This codes for CASSSRDRQRGGYTF. The chain couples TRBV6-1 to TRBJ1-2; 8 bases align to TRBD1. The V gene's germline CDR1 is MNHNS and CDR2 SASEGT. The CDR3 sequence is 15 residues long. V dropped 5 bases and J dropped 8; count of bases not matched to a gene: 13.

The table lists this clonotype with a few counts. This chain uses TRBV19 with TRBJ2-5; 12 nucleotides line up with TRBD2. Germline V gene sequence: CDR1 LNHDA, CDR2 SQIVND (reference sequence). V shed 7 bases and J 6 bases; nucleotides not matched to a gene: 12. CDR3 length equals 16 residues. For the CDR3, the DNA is TGTGCCAGTAAGGGGCCTAGCGGGAGGGCCCCACAGACCCAGTACTTC. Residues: CASKGPSGRAPQTQYF.

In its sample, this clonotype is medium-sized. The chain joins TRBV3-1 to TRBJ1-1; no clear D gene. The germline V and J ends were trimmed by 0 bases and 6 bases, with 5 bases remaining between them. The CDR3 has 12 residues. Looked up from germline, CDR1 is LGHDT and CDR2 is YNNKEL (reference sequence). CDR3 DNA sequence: TGTGCCAGCAGCCAAGACGGATCTGAAGCTTTCTTT. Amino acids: CASSQDGSEAFF.

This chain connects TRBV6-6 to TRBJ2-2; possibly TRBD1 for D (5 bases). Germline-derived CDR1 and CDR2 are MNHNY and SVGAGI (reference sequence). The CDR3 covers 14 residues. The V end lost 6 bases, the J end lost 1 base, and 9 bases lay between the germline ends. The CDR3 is CASRRGQNTGELFF. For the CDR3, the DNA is TGTGCCAGCAGACGTGGACAGAACACCGGGGAGCTGTTTTTT.

This CDR3 reads CASQDGGEYEQFF. CDR3 nucleotides: TGTGCCAGCCAAGATGGGGGGGAGTATGAGCAGTTCTTC. The chain joins TRBV3-1 to TRBJ2-1; 7 bases align to TRBD2. The CDR3 contains 13 residues. The J segment lost 8 bases and the V segment lost 8 bases, leaving 9 bases of the junction unmatched. Germline-derived CDR1 and CDR2 are LGHDT and YNNKEL (reference sequence).

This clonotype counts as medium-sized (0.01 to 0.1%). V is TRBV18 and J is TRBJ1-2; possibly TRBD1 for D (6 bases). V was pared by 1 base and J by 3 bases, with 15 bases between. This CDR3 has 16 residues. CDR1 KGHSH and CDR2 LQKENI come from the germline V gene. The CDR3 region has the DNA TGTGCCAGCTCACCACGATCGGACAGCTATCACTATGGCTACACCTTC. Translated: CASSPRSDSYHYGYTF.

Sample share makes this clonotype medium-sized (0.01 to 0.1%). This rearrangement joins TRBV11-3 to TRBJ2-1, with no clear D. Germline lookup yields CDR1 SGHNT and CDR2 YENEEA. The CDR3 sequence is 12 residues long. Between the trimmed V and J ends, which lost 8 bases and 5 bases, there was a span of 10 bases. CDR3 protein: CASSGRNNEQFF. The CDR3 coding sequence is TGTGCCAGCTCCGGACGGAACAATGAGCAGTTCTTC.

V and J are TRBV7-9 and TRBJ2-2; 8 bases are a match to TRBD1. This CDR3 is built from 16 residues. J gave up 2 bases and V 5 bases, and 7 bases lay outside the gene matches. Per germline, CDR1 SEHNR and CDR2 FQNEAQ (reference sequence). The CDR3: CASSPAGQANTGELFF. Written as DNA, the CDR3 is TGTGCCAGCAGCCCGGCGGGACAGGCTAACACCGGGGAGCTGTTTTTT.

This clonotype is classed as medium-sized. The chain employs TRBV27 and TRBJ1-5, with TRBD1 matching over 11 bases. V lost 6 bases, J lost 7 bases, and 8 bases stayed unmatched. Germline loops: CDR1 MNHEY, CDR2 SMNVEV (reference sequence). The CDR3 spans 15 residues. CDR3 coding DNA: TGTGCCAGCAGCACCGGACAGGGGGCGAGGCAGCCCCAGCATTTT. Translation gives CASSTGQGARQPQHF.